This entry lists 6 T cell receptor beta chains sequenced from one sample in a study of shared clonotypes between healthy human individuals. The method was immunoSEQ multiplex PCR; TCRdb's version includes in-frame clones alone and lacks a portion of them. The sample shows millions of clones, 95% of them seen only once. The sample consisted of naive CD4+ T cells sorted from blood. As for subset: CD45RA+ positively selected. All receptors come from a man younger than 35 in good health.

The chain uses TRBV6-6 and TRBJ2-1; D is possibly TRBD2 (6 bases). V lost 7 bases and J lost 4, with 11 bases in between. The CDR3 consists of 13 residues. The germline gives CDR1 MNHNY, CDR2 SVGAGI (reference sequence). Here the CDR3 DNA reads TGTGCCAGCAATCTTGGGGGGTACAATGAGCAGTTCTTC. This codes for CASNLGGYNEQFF.

This sequence joins TRBV29-1 and TRBJ2-1; D is perhaps TRBD2 (6 bases). Per the germline V gene, CDR1 is SQVTM and CDR2 is ANQGSEA. This CDR3 region has 14 residues. V lost 7 bases, J lost 4 bases, and 17 bases lay in between. CDR3 nucleotides: TGCAGCGCCTCGGGGGTCCCTTTATACAATGAGCAGTTCTTC. Its translation: CSASGVPLYNEQFF.

J is TRBJ2-3 and V is TRBV6-1; 10 nucleotides line up with TRBD2. Germline CDR1 is MNHNS and CDR2 is SASEGT. The junction had 5 bases not matched to a gene; V was cut back by 3 bases and J by 2 bases. CDR3 length equals 16 residues. The CDR3 here is CASSDLAGGLTDTQYF. DNA for the CDR3: TGTGCCAGCAGTGACTTAGCGGGGGGCCTCACAGATACGCAGTATTTT.

The chain links TRBV9 to TRBJ1-1, with 8 positions matching TRBD1. Per the germline V gene, CDR1 is SGDLS and CDR2 is YYNGEE. With 4 bases clipped from V and 0 bases from J, the junction kept 14 bases outside the gene matches. The CDR3 is 18 amino acids. CDR3 nucleotides: TGTGCCAGCAGCCATCCCGACGCGACAGGGGTAATGAACACTGAAGCTTTCTTT. Translation gives CASSHPDATGVMNTEAFF.

This chain links TRBV4-1 with TRBJ1-2; D is uncertain. V was shortened by 1 base and J by 5 bases, with 11 bases between the two germline ends. Germline lookup yields CDR1 MGHRA and CDR2 YSYEKL. The CDR3 contains 14 residues. The chain's CDR3 is CASSQGVQAYGYTF. As DNA, the CDR3 is TGCGCCAGCAGCCAAGGGGTCCAGGCTTATGGCTACACCTTC.

This chain links TRBV19 with TRBJ1-3, with TRBD1 identical over 8 bases. The trim removed 8 bases at V and 0 bases at J, leaving 6 bases unmatched. CDR1 and CDR2 (germline): LNHDA, SQIVND (reference sequence). This CDR3 is 15 amino acids long. DNA of the CDR3: TGTGCCAGTTTGGGACAGGCAAACTCTGGAAACACCATATATTTT. Its translation is CASLGQANSGNTIYF.